This TCR beta chain was sequenced in a study of blood T cell repertoires in COVID-19. Study as a whole: Acute-phase and convalescent COVID-19 samples originated in the United States, Italy and Spain. The analysed material was cDNA or gDNA that came from T cells, B-cell-depleted T cells, or PBMCs.

From germline, CDR1 is MNHEY and CDR2 SMNVEV (reference sequence). This CDR3 spans 13 amino acids. The ends were cut back, 2 bases at V and 14 bases at J, with 13 bases in the middle. Here immunoSEQ multiplex PCR was the method, and the copy in TCRdb shows in-frame clones only, minus some. In the table there are about 260,000 clones, about 85% of which are singletons. Sequencing was performed on peripheral blood. The chain combines TRBV27 with TRBJ1-6; D is ambiguous. The clonotype comes from a human donor in a cohort sampled during active COVID-19. DNA for the CDR3: TGTGCCAGCAGTTTACCCACCTTGGAGACCCTCCACTTT. The encoded protein is CASSLPTLETLHF.